The rows below give T cell receptor beta chains drawn from one sample of a study of neurological immune-mediated disorders. TCRdb processed the 5' RACE reads anew with MiXCR; each CDR3 protein has one entry. This sample carries roughly 80,000 distinct CDR3 sequences, more than 15% of them seen once, and the ten largest clones take roughly 15%. Sample: PBMCs. Receptors were obtained from a woman aged 40 to 50 in good health. Each CDR3 is given with its conserved first and last residue. Fields, in order: V gene, clone size, J gene, D gene, CDR3 DNA, CDR3 protein. The D gene is left open where the match is weak. Not all rows give a size; the values are once, few, many and, for expanded clones, a class.

v_gene: TRBV6-5; abundance: many; j_gene: TRBJ2-1; d_gene: TRBD2; CDR3nt: TGTGCCAGCAGTTCATTTCGGGGGGGCCCTGAGCAGTTCTTC; CDR3aa: CASSSFRGGPEQFF
v_gene: TRBV3-1; abundance: .; j_gene: TRBJ2-4; d_gene: .; CDR3nt: TGTGCCAGCAGCCAGTCGGCAGGGAACACCAAAAACATTCAGTACTTC; CDR3aa: CASSQSAGNTKNIQYF
v_gene: TRBV6-2/TRBV6-3; abundance: many; j_gene: TRBJ2-6; d_gene: .; CDR3nt: TGTGCCAGCACTGACCCGGGGACCTCTGGGGCCAACGTCCTGACTTTC; CDR3aa: CASTDPGTSGANVLTF
v_gene: TRBV4-3; abundance: many; j_gene: TRBJ1-2; d_gene: .; CDR3nt: TGCGCCAGCAGCCAACAGACAGGCCAGACAGGTGGCTACACCTTC; CDR3aa: CASSQQTGQTGGYTF
v_gene: TRBV20-1; abundance: few; j_gene: TRBJ2-3; d_gene: .; CDR3nt: TGCAGTGCTAGTTTGAGGGGTCGCACAGATACGCAGTATTTT; CDR3aa: CSASLRGRTDTQYF
v_gene: TRBV7-9; abundance: .; j_gene: TRBJ2-6; d_gene: .; CDR3nt: TGTGCCAGCGCCCATACAGGGGCCAACGTCCTGACTTTC; CDR3aa: CASAHTGANVLTF
v_gene: TRBV20-1; abundance: many; j_gene: TRBJ2-1; d_gene: TRBD2; CDR3nt: TGCAGTGCTAGAGATAGGTTAGCGGGGGACTACAATGAGCAGTTCTTC; CDR3aa: CSARDRLAGDYNEQFF
v_gene: TRBV6-6; abundance: .; j_gene: TRBJ1-2; d_gene: .; CDR3nt: TGTGCCAGCAGTTATCCAGGGGGCTACACCTTC; CDR3aa: CASSYPGGYTF
v_gene: TRBV5-1; abundance: many; j_gene: TRBJ1-1; d_gene: .; CDR3nt: TGCGCCAGCAGCTTGGCACCCGCTCTGGGGACTGAAGCTTTCTTT; CDR3aa: CASSLAPALGTEAFF
v_gene: TRBV29-1; abundance: few; j_gene: TRBJ2-1; d_gene: .; CDR3nt: TGCAGCGCGGGGGGCTACTACAATGAGCAGTTCTTC; CDR3aa: CSAGGYYNEQFF
v_gene: TRBV12-3/TRBV12-4; abundance: .; j_gene: TRBJ1-5; d_gene: .; CDR3nt: TGTTCTAGCAGTTGGGCCCACGCCCAGCCCCAGCATTTT; CDR3aa: CSSSWAHAQPQHF
v_gene: TRBV12-3/TRBV12-4; abundance: many; j_gene: TRBJ2-5; d_gene: TRBD1; CDR3nt: TGTGCCAGCAGTTCCGGGACAGGGGGTTACCAAGAGACCCAGTACTTC; CDR3aa: CASSSGTGGYQETQYF
v_gene: TRBV6-5; abundance: many; j_gene: TRBJ1-1; d_gene: .; CDR3nt: TGTGCCAGCAGTGCTAACTCGGGAACAGTCACTGAAGCTTTCTTT; CDR3aa: CASSANSGTVTEAFF
v_gene: TRBV9; abundance: many; j_gene: TRBJ1-2; d_gene: .; CDR3nt: TGTGCCAGCAGCGGGGCATCTAACTATGGCTACACCTTC; CDR3aa: CASSGASNYGYTF
v_gene: TRBV12-5; abundance: many; j_gene: TRBJ2-3; d_gene: .; CDR3nt: TGTGCTAGTGGTTTGGGTCCATTGGAGGGTAAAGTGGCAGATACGCAGTATTTT; CDR3aa: CASGLGPLEGKVADTQYF
v_gene: TRBV15; abundance: .; j_gene: TRBJ2-7; d_gene: .; CDR3nt: TGTGCCACCACCGGGGAATACTCCTACGAGCAGAACTTC; CDR3aa: CATTGEYSYEQNF
v_gene: TRBV28; abundance: many; j_gene: TRBJ1-2; d_gene: .; CDR3nt: TGTGCCAGCGCCCCCAGGGGATCGGACTCCTACTATGGCTACACCTTC; CDR3aa: CASAPRGSDSYYGYTF
v_gene: TRBV28; abundance: many; j_gene: TRBJ2-1; d_gene: TRBD1; CDR3nt: TGTGCCAGCAAACTGACAGGGGACGATGAGCAGTTCTTC; CDR3aa: CASKLTGDDEQFF
v_gene: TRBV6-1; abundance: many; j_gene: TRBJ2-1; d_gene: .; CDR3nt: TGTGCCAGCAGTGAAGGAGGCGGGGGCGCCCCCTACAATGAGCAGTTCTTC; CDR3aa: CASSEGGGGAPYNEQFF
v_gene: TRBV7-2; abundance: many; j_gene: TRBJ2-7; d_gene: TRBD1; CDR3nt: TGTGCCAGCAGCTTAGCCCAAGGGACAGGGAGCGAGCAGTACTTC; CDR3aa: CASSLAQGTGSEQYF
v_gene: TRBV3-1; abundance: many; j_gene: TRBJ1-1; d_gene: .; CDR3nt: TGTGCCAGCAGCCAGGGAGGGGGGACAAACACTGAAGCTTTCTTT; CDR3aa: CASSQGGGTNTEAFF
v_gene: TRBV7-9; abundance: many; j_gene: TRBJ1-2; d_gene: .; CDR3nt: TGTGCCAGCAGCTTAGCCCCCCTAACATATGGCTACACCTTC; CDR3aa: CASSLAPLTYGYTF
v_gene: TRBV12-3/TRBV12-4; abundance: few; j_gene: TRBJ2-7; d_gene: TRBD2; CDR3nt: TGTGCCAGCAGTTTGATGGTGAGCGGGGGGAGCTCCTACGAGCAGTACTTC; CDR3aa: CASSLMVSGGSSYEQYF
v_gene: TRBV9; abundance: many; j_gene: TRBJ1-1; d_gene: .; CDR3nt: TGTGCCAGCAGCCCAGGTCCCCAGTGGGCTGAAGCTTTCTTT; CDR3aa: CASSPGPQWAEAFF
v_gene: TRBV4-1; abundance: many; j_gene: TRBJ1-3; d_gene: TRBD1; CDR3nt: TGCGCCAGCAGCCGGGACAGGGCGTACGGAAACACCATATATTTT; CDR3aa: CASSRDRAYGNTIYF
v_gene: TRBV4-3; abundance: many; j_gene: TRBJ2-3; d_gene: .; CDR3nt: TGCGCCAGCAGCCAAGATTCCACGACTCCCACAGATACGCAGTATTTT; CDR3aa: CASSQDSTTPTDTQYF
v_gene: TRBV7-3; abundance: many; j_gene: TRBJ2-1; d_gene: .; CDR3nt: TGTGCCAGCAGCTTAGGACGGACCTCCTACAATGAGCAGTTCTTC; CDR3aa: CASSLGRTSYNEQFF
v_gene: TRBV5-6; abundance: many; j_gene: TRBJ2-5; d_gene: TRBD2; CDR3nt: TGTGCCAGCGGCGGCTCTAGCGGGTTCCTAGGAGAGACCCAGTACTTC; CDR3aa: CASGGSSGFLGETQYF
v_gene: TRBV10-1; abundance: few; j_gene: TRBJ1-4; d_gene: .; CDR3nt: TGCGCCAGCAGTGAGCCTACTGGAAAACTGTTTTTT; CDR3aa: CASSEPTGKLFF